Shown below are 15 T cell receptor beta chains from a single sample sequenced in a study of multiple sclerosis patients with progressive multifocal leukoencephalopathy. Time point described: time of PML onset. Profiling relied on immunoSEQ multiplex PCR, and the TCRdb table lists in-frame clones only, not all of them. The data contain some 31,000 clones, 87% of them singletons. The sequencing used PBMCs, collected from a patient treated with natalizumab. These receptors were taken from a human donor with progressive multifocal leukoencephalopathy.

This clone appeared a few times. The chain has TRBV9 and TRBJ2-7, with 8 bases identical to TRBD2. With V trimmed by 4 bases and J by 3 bases, 9 bases remained unmatched. Looked up from germline, CDR1 is SGDLS and CDR2 is YYNGEE. The CDR3 has 15 amino acids. The CDR3 sequence is CASSREGDGSYEQYF. DNA for the CDR3: TGTGCCAGCAGCCGGGAGGGGGACGGAAGCTACGAGCAGTACTTC.

V is TRBV19 and J is TRBJ2-7; D not resolved. This CDR3 spans 15 amino acids. V was clipped by 3 bases and J by 2 bases, with 14 bases between them. Germline V lookup: CDR1 LNHDA, CDR2 SQIVND (reference sequence). CDR3 region: CASSIHRAHTYEQYF. CDR3 in DNA: TGTGCCAGTAGTATCCACCGCGCGCATACCTACGAGCAGTACTTC.

This chain links TRBV27 with TRBJ2-2; D unclear. CDR3 length equals 11 residues. From germline, CDR1 is MNHEY and CDR2 SMNVEV (reference sequence). V was cut by 6 bases and J by 7 bases, with 6 bases left in between. The CDR3 nucleotides read TGTGCCAGCAGGGGTATCGGGGAGCTGTTTTTT. It is translated as CASRGIGELFF.

V usage is TRBV28 and J usage is TRBJ2-7, with 9 bases matching TRBD2. The germline V gene has CDR1 MDHEN and CDR2 SYDVKM. CDR3 length: 15 residues. The V gene end was trimmed by 5 bases and the J gene end by 5 bases; junction bases not matched to a gene: 10. CDR3: CASSRPASGNDEQYF. The CDR3, as DNA: TGTGCCAGCAGTCGCCCGGCTAGCGGGAATGACGAGCAGTACTTC. The full variable domain, its missing parts supplied by reference TRBV28 and TRBJ2-7, is DVKVTQSSRYLVKRTGEKVFLECVQDMDHENMFWYRQDPGLGLRLIYFSYDVKMKEKGDIPEGYSVSREKKERFSLILESASTNQTSMYLCASSRPASGNDEQYFGPGTRLTVT.

The V and J genes are TRBV6-5 and TRBJ2-3; possibly TRBD2 for D (5 bases). The CDR3 extends over 15 amino acids. With 2 bases removed from V and 2 bases from J, the gap between germline ends came to 11 bases. From germline, CDR1 is MNHEY and CDR2 SVGAGI. The CDR3 loop reads CASSYRGPLTDTQYF. The CDR3 nucleotides read TGTGCCAGCAGTTACCGGGGTCCCCTCACAGATACGCAGTATTTT.

The chain links TRBV7-3 to TRBJ2-3; TRBD2 matches 7 bases. In germline, CDR1 is SGHTA, CDR2 FQGTGA. V was pared by 2 bases and J by 2 bases, with 1 base of the junction left unmatched. CDR3 length equals 14 residues. CDR3 nucleotides: TGTGCCAGCAGCTTAGCGGGGGTCACAGATACGCAGTATTTT. This gives the protein CASSLAGVTDTQYF.

A single count supports this clone. This sequence joins TRBV20-1 and TRBJ2-7; the D is unclear. CDR1 is DFQATT, CDR2 SNEGSKA, per germline (reference sequence). V lost 0 bases, J lost 7 bases, and 7 bases lay in between. The CDR3 totals 11 residues. CDR3 amino acids: CSARDQEEQYF. CDR3 nucleotide sequence: TGCAGTGCTAGAGATCAGGAAGAGCAGTACTTC.

The CDR3 reads CASTHRTSISQGYTF. CDR3 in DNA: TGTGCCAGTACTCATAGGACATCCATCTCCCAAGGCTACACCTTC. J is TRBJ1-2 and V is TRBV19; D possibly corresponds to TRBD1 (5 bases). This CDR3 has 15 residues. Trimming removed 7 bases from V and 8 bases from J, with 23 bases in between. The V gene's germline CDR1 is LNHDA and CDR2 SQIVND (reference sequence).

The chain combines TRBV6-4 with TRBJ2-5; TRBD2 matches 13 bases. The J call is in doubt because the DNA end fits TRBJ2-7 better. CDR1 and CDR2 from the germline V gene are MRHNA and SNTAGT. The CDR3 totals 18 residues. CDR3 DNA: TGTGCCAGCAGCCCTAGGACTAGCGGGAGAGGCATGGGGTACGAGCAGTACTTC. Protein: CASSPRTSGRGMGYEQYF.

The chain recombines TRBV7-2 with TRBJ2-5, with D maybe TRBD1 (5 bases). Near its end, the DNA agrees better with TRBJ2-7, so the J call may be wrong. The CDR3 runs 15 residues. The germline gives CDR1 SGHTA, CDR2 FQGNSA. CDR3: CASSFWGGAIYEQYF. CDR3 coding DNA: TGTGCCAGCAGCTTTTGGGGTGGGGCCATCTACGAGCAGTACTTC.

This clone has a single count. This chain links TRBV28 with TRBJ1-1; D is uncertain. Trimming cost V 8 bases and J 4 bases, with 11 bases left between them. This CDR3 region has 12 residues. Germline values: CDR1 MDHEN, CDR2 SYDVKM. Here the CDR3 DNA reads TGTGCCAGCGTGGTTTCCGGCACTGAAGCTTTCTTT. This sequence encodes CASVVSGTEAFF.

The rearrangement links TRBV19 to TRBJ1-5; D is unresolved. CDR1 and CDR2 (germline): LNHDA, SQIVND (reference sequence). CDR3 length: 14 amino acids. V lost 7 bases and J 3 bases, leaving 13 bases between the germline ends. CDR3 sequence: CASTGDRFNQPQHF. CDR3 DNA: TGTGCCAGTACTGGTGACCGGTTCAATCAGCCCCAGCATTTT. Using reference TRBV19 and TRBJ1-5 for the parts outside the CDR3, the full variable domain is DGGITQSPKYLFRKEGQNVTLSCEQNLNHDAMYWYRQDPGQGLRLIYYSQIVNDFQKGDIAEGYSVSREKKESFPLTVTSAQKNPTAFYLCASTGDRFNQPQHFGDGTRLSIL.

The chain joins TRBV28 to TRBJ2-1; D unresolved. The ends were cut back, 5 bases at V and 11 bases at J, with 22 bases in the middle. The germline CDR1 and CDR2 sequences are MDHEN and SYDVKM. This CDR3 is built from 15 residues. CDR3 in amino acids: CASSPDGLNLRKQFF. The CDR3 DNA follows: TGTGCCAGCAGTCCCGACGGGCTGAATTTACGAAAGCAGTTCTTC. The full variable domain, rest sourced from reference TRBV28 and TRBJ2-1, is DVKVTQSSRYLVKRTGEKVFLECVQDMDHENMFWYRQDPGLGLRLIYFSYDVKMKEKGDIPEGYSVSREKKERFSLILESASTNQTSMYLCASSPDGLNLRKQFFGPGTRLTVL.

This rearrangement joins TRBV30 to TRBJ2-1; D remains unclear. CDR3 size: 10 residues. CDR1 GTSNPN and CDR2 SVGIG come from the germline V gene (reference sequence). V lost 6 bases, J lost 10 bases, and 10 bases lay in between. The CDR3 DNA sequence: TGTGCCTGTGCCCCGGGCGAGCAGTTCTTC. It yields the protein CACAPGEQFF.

The chain employs TRBV27 and TRBJ1-1; TRBD1 aligns across 7 bases. Germline CDR1 MNHEY, CDR2 SMNVEV (reference sequence). The CDR3 totals 16 residues. V was clipped by 1 base and J by 4 bases; unmatched bases: 9. As DNA, the CDR3 is TGTGCCAGCAGTTTATACCCCTCCGGGACAGCCACTGAAGCTTTCTTT. It encodes CASSLYPSGTATEAFF.